The clone carrying this TCR beta chain was counted between two and nine times. Its target is not known. The data originate from a study of naive and memory T cell subsets. Whole-study findings and limits: Expression changes during T cell differentiation may affect RNA-based TCR counts.

The beta constant-region primer was an equimolar mix of two oligonucleotides covering TRBC1 and TRBC2. MiXCR, applied by TCRdb to the UMI-ligation and nested PCR reads, yields one record per CDR3 protein. The repertoire holds 70,000 to 95,000 distinct CDR3 sequences, with 7% to 8% as singletons. Germline lookup yields CDR1 MNHEY and CDR2 SVGEGT. The CDR3 extends over 14 amino acids. V lost 0 bases and J lost 5, with 8 bases in between. CMV status came from CD4+ IFNgamma after overnight CMV lysate stimulation. The chain recombines TRBV6-2 or TRBV6-3 with TRBJ2-1, with D perhaps TRBD1 (5 bases). The sequence was collected from a human donor in good health. The specimen sequenced was central memory CD4+ T cells from blood. CDR3 bases: TGTGCCAGCAGTTACTCGACAGTCAACAATGAGCAGTTCTTC. This encodes CASSYSTVNNEQFF.